This note documents a single T cell receptor beta chain sequence. This clone's antigen is unknown. Per-nucleotide qualities are absent, and no much larger clonotype sits a single base away. Patients with a history of autoimmune disease or receiving systemic immunosuppression were excluded from the trial. Peripheral blood for TCR sequencing was collected from all dose cohorts at baseline, on cycle 4 day 1, and on cycle 7 day 1. The samples were drawn from a first-in-human, open-label, multicenter phase I dose-escalation trial of ivuxolimab. Adults with locally advanced or metastatic melanoma, renal cell carcinoma, hepatocellular carcinoma or head and neck squamous cell carcinoma were enrolled in the trial. CD4+ and CD8+ T cells were sorted separately from peripheral blood before TCR sequencing. The sample belongs to a study of OX40 agonist ivuxolimab in advanced cancers. Regarding the research as a whole: Ivuxolimab, which targeted the costimulatory receptor OX40 (CD134), was an agonistic, fully human IgG2 monoclonal antibody. Intravenous ivuxolimab was administered to patients every 2 weeks at six dose levels: 0.01, 0.1, 0.3, 1.5, 3 and 10 mg/kg. Of the approximately 50 dose-escalation patients, hepatocellular carcinoma was present in about 19, melanoma in approximately 15, renal cell carcinoma in 9 and head and neck cancer in 9. The dose-escalation cohort was about 86% male with a mean age of around 64 years, ranging from roughly 20 to 85. Patients were allowed to have had prior anti-PD-1, anti-PD-L1 or anti-CTLA-4 therapy, and around 43% of the dose-escalation patients had been treated with checkpoint inhibitors. Partial responses occurred in three dose-escalation patients: two with cutaneous melanoma and one with hepatocellular carcinoma. The point of sequencing TCRbeta in the periphery was to test whether ivuxolimab changed TCR sequence diversity and drove clonal T-cell expansion. The paper covers the monotherapy dose-escalation part of the phase I ivuxolimab trial, which included N = 52 patients.

For sequencing of the TCRbeta CDR3 region, genomic DNA was extracted from the sorted cells. The immunoSEQ Assay was used to sequence the TCRbeta CDR3 regions. TCRdb provides this immuneACCESS table in a form limited to in-frame rearrangements. Some clones are lacking; in checked studies, under half of them reflect an unresolved V gene, and why the rest are absent is not known. The sample includes about 54,000 clones, with almost 85% observed a single time. The top ten hold 0.95% to 1.5% of the sample. For CDR1 and CDR2, the germline V gene lists SGHRS and YFSETQ. Trimming takes 0 bases from V and 3 bases from J, and the germline ends sit 0 bases apart. Counted from cysteine to phenylalanine, this CDR3 has 11 amino acids. Only CDR3 DNA remains: 33 bases, in frame from the first base. What the research found in general, with its limitations: In the 0.1-3.0 mg/kg groups, partial responders were among the patients with the lowest normalized peripheral clonal expansion, particularly in CD8+ T cells. Clonal expansion of both CD4+ and CD8+ blood T cells was observed from baseline to week 6 at doses 0.1 to 3.0 mg/kg. The antigen specificity of the clonally expanded peripheral T cells was not determined. On average, CD8+ T cells showed more expanded clones than CD4+ T cells after ivuxolimab. Low levels of normalized T-cell clonal expansion were also seen in some nonresponding patients.

The TCR sequence derives from an adult with an advanced solid tumor such as melanoma, head and neck, liver or kidney cancer. Material: CD4+ or CD8+ T cells sorted from blood, obtained in a trial of the OX40 agonist ivuxolimab. The chain is assembled from TRBV5-1 and TRBJ2-5; the D gene is unclear. The bases are TGCGCCAGCAGCTTGGAAGAGACCCAGTACTTC. The resulting protein is CASSLEETQYF.